This T cell receptor (beta chain) was identified during a study of cytomegalovirus exposure and HLA in healthy donors. Study in general: Genotyping showed roughly 83% of over 350 donors falling in the Caucasian-associated ancestry cluster.

The germline V gene has CDR1 SGHRS and CDR2 YFSETQ. The CDR3 sequence is 18 residues long. Study-level results: Within a later analysis, the majority of CMV-associated TCR beta chains appeared HLA-restricted.

It was with 60 Vbeta and 13 Jbeta primers that the PCR ran. The data were produced by immunoSEQ multiplex PCR, yet TCRdb's version contains in-frame clones alone and is incomplete. The table shows about 240,000 clones, with around 80% occurring only once. This clone has only one observation. Its matching antigen is unknown. One end of the junction is discordant with germline, which a read error may explain. Input material: PBMCs. The chain has TRBV5-1 and TRBJ1-5; 7 bases agree with TRBD1. The sequence was collected from a boy aged 5-17 years in good health and CMV-seronegative. The chain's CDR3 is CASSFNWGQRISDQPQHF. In DNA form, the CDR3 reads TGCGCCAGCAGCTTCAATTGGGGACAGCGCATTAGCGATCAGCCCCAGCATTTT.